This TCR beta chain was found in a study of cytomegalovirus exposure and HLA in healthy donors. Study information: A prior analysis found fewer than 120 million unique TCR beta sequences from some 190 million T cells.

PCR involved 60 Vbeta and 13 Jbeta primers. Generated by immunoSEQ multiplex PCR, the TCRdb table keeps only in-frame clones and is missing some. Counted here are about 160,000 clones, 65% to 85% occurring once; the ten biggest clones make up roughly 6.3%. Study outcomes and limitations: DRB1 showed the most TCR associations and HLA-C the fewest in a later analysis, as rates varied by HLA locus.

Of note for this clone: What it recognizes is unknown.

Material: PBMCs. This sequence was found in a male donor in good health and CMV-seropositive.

CDR3 protein: CASSEGGRPGANVLTF. The CDR3 DNA reads TGTGCCAGCAGTGAAGGAGGGAGACCTGGGGCCAACGTCCTGACTTTC. J is TRBJ2-6 and V is TRBV2; tentatively, D is TRBD2 (5 bases). The CDR3 loop spans 16 amino acids. Germline loops: CDR1 SNHLY, CDR2 FYNNEI. Trimming shortened V by 1 base and J by 2 bases, and 9 bases separated the two germline ends. Combining the CDR3 with reference TRBV2 and TRBJ2-6 gives the whole variable domain EPEVTQTPSHQVTQMGQEVILRCVPISNHLYFYWYRQILGQKVEFLVSFYNNEISEKSEIFDDQFSVERPDGSNFTLKIRSTKLEDSAMYFCASSEGGRPGANVLTFGAGSRLTVL.